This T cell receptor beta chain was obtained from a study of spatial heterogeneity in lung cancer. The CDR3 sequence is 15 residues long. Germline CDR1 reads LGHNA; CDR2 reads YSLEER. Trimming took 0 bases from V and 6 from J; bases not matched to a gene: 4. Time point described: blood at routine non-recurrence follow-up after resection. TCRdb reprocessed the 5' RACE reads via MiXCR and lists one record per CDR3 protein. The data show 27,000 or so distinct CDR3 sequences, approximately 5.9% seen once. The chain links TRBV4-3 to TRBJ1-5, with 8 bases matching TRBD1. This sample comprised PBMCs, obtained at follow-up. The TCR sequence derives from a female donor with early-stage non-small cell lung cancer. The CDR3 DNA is TGCGCCAGCAGCCAAGATCCAGGGGGCAGTCAGCCCCAGCATTTT. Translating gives CASSQDPGGSQPQHF.